One T cell receptor beta chain is described in this entry. Its specificity is unknown. The data stem from a study of lymphopenia after photon versus proton radiotherapy. Study-wide findings and caveats: After the lymphocyte nadir, photon-treated repertoires showed oligoclonal expansion, especially of CD8+ Temra cells. In patients who died, overall survival fell as post-nadir TCR diversity dropped more.

TCRdb's table, derived via immunoSEQ multiplex PCR, lists solely in-frame clones and lacks some. The sample comprises tens of thousands of clones, 65% to 90% of which are singletons, and 2.2% rests with the top ten. This sample comprised peripheral blood, obtained from a patient treated with photon-based radiotherapy. This TCR was recovered from a man aged 40-49 years with gastric cancer.

CDR3 loop: CATSRGSRPQQYF. CDR3 coding DNA: TGTGCCACCAGCAGAGGCTCTCGGCCCCAACAGTACTTC. The chain employs TRBV15 and TRBJ2-4; D gene unclear. Germline assignment: CDR1 LNHNV and CDR2 YYDKDF (reference sequence). The CDR3 length is 13 residues. Trimming pared 1 base from V and 13 bases from J, leaving 14 bases between.